The 10 T cell receptor beta chains below all came from one sample that was sequenced in a study of T cell clones after liver transplantation. Clones were read by immunoSEQ multiplex PCR, and TCRdb kept only the in-frame ones, dropping some. The sample records around 76,000 clones, under 90% being singletons. Specimen: CD4+ T cells from blood, collected 12 months after liver transplant. Receptors were obtained from a human patient who received a liver transplant. Part of the T cell pool may stem from the graft donor.

This clone was detected a few times. This chain uses TRBV10-3 with TRBJ1-1; perhaps TRBD1 as D (5 bases). This CDR3 is built from 13 residues. V lost 7 bases and J 6 bases, leaving 15 bases between the germline ends. Per germline, CDR1 ENHRY and CDR2 SYGVKD. The CDR3 spells CAINGGTPPEAFF. The CDR3 bases are TGTGCCATCAACGGAGGGACCCCCCCTGAAGCTTTCTTT.

This clone was counted only a few times. The rearrangement uses TRBV6-6 and TRBJ1-5; the D is unclear. The germline V gene has CDR1 MNHNY and CDR2 SVGAGI (reference sequence). Trimming pared 4 bases from V and 0 bases from J, leaving 10 bases between. The CDR3 has 15 residues. DNA of the CDR3: TGTGCCAGCAGTTCCGACGGCAATAGCAATCAGCCCCAGCATTTT. Translation gives CASSSDGNSNQPQHF.

The CDR3 loop reads CASSLASSNQPQHF. Here the CDR3 DNA reads TGTGCCAGCAGCTTAGCCAGCAGCAATCAGCCCCAGCATTTT. The V call is TRBV7-3, the J call TRBJ1-5; D gene uncertain. The CDR3 totals 14 residues. The V and J ends lost 2 bases and 1 base respectively, with 6 bases between them. From germline, CDR1 is SGHTA and CDR2 FQGTGA.

There are many counts of this clone. The chain employs TRBV9 and TRBJ2-3; D is unclear. The germline V and J ends were trimmed by 3 bases and 2 bases, with 13 bases remaining between them. The CDR3 is made up of 15 amino acids. CDR1 and CDR2 from the germline V gene are SGDLS and YYNGEE. CDR3 region: CASSARRAPTDTQYF. The CDR3 nucleotides are TGTGCCAGCAGCGCACGTAGGGCACCCACAGATACGCAGTATTTT.

The CDR3 bases are TGTGCCAGTAAGGGACAGGGCCCGCATCAGCCCCAGCATTTT. Protein: CASKGQGPHQPQHF. The chain couples TRBV19 to TRBJ1-5, with 9 bases identical to TRBD1. The CDR3 length is 14 residues. Germline-derived CDR1 and CDR2 are LNHDA and SQIVND (reference sequence). V dropped 7 bases and J dropped 5; count of bases not matched to a gene: 6.

The V call is TRBV5-4, the J call TRBJ1-1; 10 nucleotides line up with TRBD1. Germline V lookup: CDR1 SGHNT, CDR2 YYREEE (reference sequence). This CDR3 spans 15 amino acids. The J segment lost 4 bases and the V segment lost 2 bases, leaving 5 bases of the junction unmatched. In DNA form, the CDR3 reads TGTGCCAGCAGCTTTCGACAGGGGGCGCCCACTGAAGCTTTCTTT. Protein product: CASSFRQGAPTEAFF.

The chain combines TRBV7-2 with TRBJ2-7, with D possibly called TRBD1 or TRBD2 (5 bases each). CDR1 is SGHTA and CDR2 is FQGNSA in the germline V gene. The CDR3 has 14 amino acids. V was trimmed by 8 bases and J by 2 bases, leaving 16 bases between them. The CDR3 sequence is CASRSGQPTYEQYF. The CDR3 DNA reads TGTGCCAGCCGTTCGGGGCAGCCAACCTACGAGCAGTACTTC.

V usage is TRBV9 and J usage is TRBJ2-7; no firm D call. CDR1 SGDLS and CDR2 YYNGEE come from the germline V gene. Trimming removed 0 bases from V and 0 bases from J, with 7 bases in between. The CDR3 totals 14 residues. This CDR3 is CASSVDGSSYEQYF. As DNA, the CDR3 is TGTGCCAGCAGCGTAGATGGTAGCTCCTACGAGCAGTACTTC.

This sequence joins TRBV19 and TRBJ2-2; TRBD1 matches 7 bases. V was pared by 9 bases and J by 7 bases, with 8 bases of the junction left unmatched. The CDR3 sequence is 13 residues long. Germline V CDR1 and CDR2: LNHDA, SQIVND (reference sequence). CDR3 coding DNA: TGTGCCAGCAAAACAGGGGCGGGCGGGGAGCTGTTTTTT. It is translated as CASKTGAGGELFF. The whole variable domain, remainder taken from reference TRBV19 and TRBJ2-2, is DGGITQSPKYLFRKEGQNVTLSCEQNLNHDAMYWYRQDPGQGLRLIYYSQIVNDFQKGDIAEGYSVSREKKESFPLTVTSAQKNPTAFYLCASKTGAGGELFFGEGSRLTVL.

This chain joins TRBV28 and TRBJ1-2; D is unclear. In germline, CDR1 is MDHEN, CDR2 SYDVKM. The CDR3 runs 14 residues. Trimming pared 1 base from V and 3 bases from J, leaving 9 bases between. This chain's CDR3 is CASSLSQWYYGYTF. CDR3 nucleotide sequence: TGTGCCAGCAGTTTATCGCAGTGGTACTATGGCTACACCTTC.